A selection of T cell receptor beta chains follows, all from one sample in a study of T cells in Graves' hyperthyroidism and ophthalmopathy. TCRdb itself ran the multiplex PCR reads through MiXCR, one entry per CDR3 protein. The table lists about 400,000 distinct CDR3 sequences, more than 15% of them singletons. Sequenced material: blood. The receptor set was obtained from a woman in her late teens or twenties with Graves' hyperthyroidism. Both conserved end residues are trimmed from each CDR3. Each record gives: V gene, J gene, CDR3 protein.

v_gene: TRBV20-1; j_gene: TRBJ2-3; CDR3aa: SASPGTTQY
v_gene: TRBV9; j_gene: TRBJ2-3; CDR3aa: ASSGPMTGTGGTDTQY
v_gene: TRBV27; j_gene: TRBJ2-1; CDR3aa: ASSFLASGRDEQF
v_gene: TRBV24-1; j_gene: TRBJ1-3; CDR3aa: ATSDLVMYWETGALRNTIY
v_gene: TRBV6-1; j_gene: TRBJ1-2; CDR3aa: ASSPDRLNYGYT
v_gene: TRBV7-6; j_gene: TRBJ2-7; CDR3aa: ASSLEEKAEQY
v_gene: TRBV20-1; j_gene: TRBJ2-1; CDR3aa: SPTSGSYNEQF
v_gene: TRBV15; j_gene: TRBJ1-5; CDR3aa: ATSRETEPQH
v_gene: TRBV28; j_gene: TRBJ2-6; CDR3aa: ASSRGGDRSGANVLT
v_gene: TRBV5-8; j_gene: TRBJ1-4; CDR3aa: ASSVVKGTGNEKLF
v_gene: TRBV11-2; j_gene: TRBJ2-7; CDR3aa: ASSLGTEASYEQY
v_gene: TRBV13; j_gene: TRBJ2-5; CDR3aa: ASSLRAGSTETQY